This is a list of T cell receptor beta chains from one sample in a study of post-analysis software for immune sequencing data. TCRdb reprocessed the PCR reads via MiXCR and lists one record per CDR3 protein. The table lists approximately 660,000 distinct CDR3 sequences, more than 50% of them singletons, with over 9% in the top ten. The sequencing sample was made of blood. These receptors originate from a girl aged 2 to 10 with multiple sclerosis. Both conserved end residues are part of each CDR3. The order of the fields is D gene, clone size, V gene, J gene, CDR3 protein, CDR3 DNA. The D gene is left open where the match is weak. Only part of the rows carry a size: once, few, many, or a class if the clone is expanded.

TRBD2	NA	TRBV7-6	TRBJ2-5	CASSLVPRGGLQETQYF	TGTGCCAGCAGCTTAGTTCCACGGGGGGGCCTCCAAGAGACCCAGTACTTC
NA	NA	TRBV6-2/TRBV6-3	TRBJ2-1	CASSYSRGEQFF	TGTGCCAGCAGTTACTCGAGGGGGGAGCAGTTCTTC
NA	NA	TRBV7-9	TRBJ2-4	CASSFHAKNIQYF	TGTGCCAGCAGCTTTCACGCCAAAAACATTCAGTACTTC
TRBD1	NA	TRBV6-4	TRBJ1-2	CASMQGGYGYTF	TGTGCCAGCATGCAGGGGGGCTATGGCTACACCTTC
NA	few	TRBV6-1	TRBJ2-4	CASKPDRSWSGPNIQYF	TGTGCCAGCAAACCGGACAGGAGCTGGAGCGGGCCAAACATTCAGTACTTC
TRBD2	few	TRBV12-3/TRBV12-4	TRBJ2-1	CASSPGRGNEQFF	TGTGCCAGCAGCCCCGGGCGGGGGAATGAGCAGTTCTTC
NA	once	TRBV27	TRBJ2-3	CASRALPGGDTQYF	TGTGCCAGCAGGGCGCTCCCCGGTGGAGATACGCAGTATTTT
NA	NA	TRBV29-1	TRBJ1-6	CSVAVAPNSPLHF	TGCAGCGTTGCGGTGGCCCCAAATTCACCCCTCCACTTT
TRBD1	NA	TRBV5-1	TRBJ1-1	CASSLGTGPPGAEAFF	TGCGCCAGCAGCTTAGGGACAGGGCCCCCGGGGGCTGAAGCTTTCTTT
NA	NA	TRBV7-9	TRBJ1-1	CASSLVGYPEAFF	TGTGCCAGTAGCTTAGTGGGGTACCCTGAGGCTTTCTTT
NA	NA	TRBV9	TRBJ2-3	CASSVEPGERGTDTQYF	TGTGCCAGCAGCGTAGAACCGGGGGAAAGGGGCACAGATACGCAGTATTTT
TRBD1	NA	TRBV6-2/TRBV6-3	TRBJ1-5	CAINDRGVNQPQHF	TGTGCCATCAACGACAGGGGCGTCAATCAGCCCCAGCATTTT
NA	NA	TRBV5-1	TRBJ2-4	CASSSPELAKNIQYF	TGTGCCAGCAGCTCCCCAGAGTTAGCCAAAAACATTCAGTACTTC
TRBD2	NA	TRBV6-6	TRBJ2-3	CASSYDTERDTDTQYF	TGTGCCAGCAGTTACGACACTGAGCGGGACACAGATACGCAGTATTTT
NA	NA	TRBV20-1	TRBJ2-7	CSARGTIYEQYF	TGCAGTGCTAGAGGGACTATCTACGAGCAGTACTTC
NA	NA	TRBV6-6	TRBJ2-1	CASSYSIGQGKDNEQFF	TGTGCCAGCAGTTACTCGATTGGGCAGGGGAAAGACAATGAGCAGTTCTTC
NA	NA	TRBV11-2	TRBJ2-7	CASSLDRGGAPYEQYF	TGTGCCAGCAGCTTAGATCGTGGCGGGGCCCCCTACGAGCAGTACTTC
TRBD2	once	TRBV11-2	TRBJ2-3	CASSSGTRADTQYF	TGTGCCAGCAGCTCCGGGACTAGGGCAGATACGCAGTATTTT
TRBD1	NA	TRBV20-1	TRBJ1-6	CSARPAGTVDSPLHF	TGCAGTGCTAGGCCCGCGGGGACAGTCGATTCACCCCTCCACTTT
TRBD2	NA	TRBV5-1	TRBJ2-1	CASRSGLGDEQFF	TGCGCCAGCAGGAGCGGACTAGGGGATGAGCAGTTCTTC
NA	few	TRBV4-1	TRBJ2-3	CASSQVLSAWVTQYF	TGCGCCAGCAGCCAAGTTCTAAGCGCCTGGGTTACGCAGTATTTT
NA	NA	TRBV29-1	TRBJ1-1	CSVEGAAEAFF	TGCAGCGTTGAAGGGGCCGCTGAAGCTTTCTTT
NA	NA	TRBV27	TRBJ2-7	CASSPSIKGTYEQYF	TGTGCCAGCAGTCCCTCTATAAAGGGTACATACGAGCAGTACTTC
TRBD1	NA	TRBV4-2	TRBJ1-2	CASSHGTAPGGYTF	TGTGCCAGCAGCCATGGGACAGCCCCCGGTGGCTACACCTTC
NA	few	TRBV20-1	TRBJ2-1	CSASVPSSYNEQFF	TGCAGTGCTAGCGTTCCAAGCTCCTACAATGAGCAGTTCTTC
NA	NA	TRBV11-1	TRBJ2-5	CASSQQQYQETQYF	TGTGCCAGCAGCCAACAGCAGTACCAAGAGACCCAGTACTTC
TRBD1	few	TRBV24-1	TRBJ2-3	CATSDPTIGTGWSDTQYF	TGTGCCACCAGTGATCCTACCATCGGGACAGGGTGGTCGGATACGCAGTATTTT